These T cell receptor beta chains were read from a single sample in a study of CD8 T cells in ankylosing spondylitis. TCRdb ran MiXCR on the 5' RACE reads and lists one entry per CDR3 protein. Among about 160,000 distinct CDR3 sequences, about 18% were seen once, and the ten largest hold around 7.6%. Sequenced material: blood, either unsorted or a sorted T cell fraction (not recorded which). Source of these receptors: a male donor with ankylosing spondylitis or in good health (not recorded which). CDR3s include the opening cysteine and the closing phenylalanine or tryptophan. A D gene is named only where the DNA matches it firmly. Not all rows give a size; the values are once, few, many and, for expanded clones, a class.

j_gene	v_gene	d_gene	abundance	CDR3aa	CDR3nt
TRBJ1-1	TRBV20-1	.	many	CSALGGGMNTEAFF	TGCAGTGCTCTCGGGGGGGGGATGAACACTGAAGCTTTCTTT
TRBJ2-4	TRBV5-1	TRBD1	many	CASSIPRGSPNIQYF	TGCGCCAGCAGCATACCCAGGGGGAGTCCAAACATTCAGTACTTC
TRBJ1-1	TRBV12-3/TRBV12-4	.	many	CATVDRARAFF	TGTGCCACCGTGGACAGAGCTAGAGCTTTCTTT
TRBJ1-1	TRBV7-6	.	few	CASSQLSGVNTEAFF	TGTGCCAGCAGCCAATTAAGTGGGGTGAACACTGAAGCTTTCTTT
TRBJ2-1	TRBV29-1	.	.	CSHSGNAGNEQFF	TGCAGCCATAGCGGCAACGCGGGCAATGAGCAGTTCTTC
TRBJ1-1	TRBV5-1	.	many	CASSRGQPNTEAFF	TGCGCCAGCAGCAGGGGACAACCGAACACTGAAGCTTTCTTT
TRBJ2-7	TRBV7-8	.	.	CASSLREYEQYF	TGTGCCAGCAGCTTACGGGAGTACGAGCAGTACTTC
TRBJ2-7	TRBV20-1	TRBD2	many	CSASVAGLSSYEQYF	TGCAGTGCTAGCGTAGCGGGTTTGAGCTCCTACGAGCAGTACTTC
TRBJ2-1	TRBV5-1	.	few	CASSPSPGREQFF	TGCGCCAGCAGCCCCTCGCCCGGGCGGGAGCAGTTCTTC
TRBJ2-2	TRBV9	.	many	CASSVGSGVTGELFF	TGTGCCAGCAGCGTAGGATCAGGGGTTACCGGGGAGCTGTTTTTT
TRBJ2-3	TRBV11-2	.	many	CASSLAQGLTDTQYF	TGTGCCAGCAGCCTTGCTCAGGGTTTAACGGATACGCAGTATTTT
TRBJ1-3	TRBV20-1	TRBD1	many	CSASLDRGNTIYF	TGCAGTGCTAGTTTGGACAGGGGAAACACCATATATTTT
TRBJ2-7	TRBV28	.	few	CASSLQGKYEQYF	TGTGCCAGCAGTTTACAGGGGAAGTACGAGCAGTACTTC
TRBJ1-2	TRBV28	TRBD1	.	CASTLGQGRANYGYTF	TGTGCCAGCACCCTGGGACAGGGTCGAGCTAACTATGGCTACACCTTC
TRBJ1-2	TRBV9	.	.	CASSVEGSGSYGYTF	TGTGCCAGCAGCGTAGAGGGGAGCGGATCCTATGGCTACACCTTC
TRBJ2-1	TRBV4-1	TRBD2	.	CASSQRAGLVNEQFF	TGCGCCAGCAGCCAAAGAGCGGGATTGGTTAACGAGCAGTTCTTC
TRBJ2-5	TRBV7-7	.	few	CASSLGLLRLETQYF	TGTGCCAGCAGCTTAGGATTGCTGAGGTTGGAGACCCAGTACTTC
TRBJ2-1	TRBV20-1	.	few	CSARGVFYNEQFF	TGCAGTGCTAGGGGTGTTTTCTACAATGAGCAGTTCTTC
TRBJ2-1	TRBV5-5	.	.	CASSYEERYEQFF	TGTGCCAGCAGCTACGAGGAGCGCTATGAGCAGTTCTTC
TRBJ2-1	TRBV7-8	.	many	CASSLVGGEQFF	TGTGCCAGCAGCTTAGTAGGGGGTGAGCAGTTCTTC
TRBJ2-2	TRBV5-1	.	many	CASSLRVPNTGELFF	TGCGCCAGCAGCTTGAGGGTCCCTAACACCGGGGAGCTGTTTTTT